Below are 29 T cell receptor beta chains sequenced from a single sample in a study of T cell responses to AZD1222 COVID-19 vaccine. Measured with immunoSEQ multiplex PCR; TCRdb has only the in-frame clones, and not every one. The sample lists 100,000 to 120,000 clones, approximately 92% seen once, with about 2.6% in the top ten. Material: peripheral blood, obtained 28 days after the second AZD1222 dose. The receptors derive from an adult who received the AZD1222 COVID-19 vaccine.

The chain combines TRBV11-3 with TRBJ1-2, with 8 bases identical to TRBD1. CDR1 and CDR2 from the germline V gene are SGHNT and YENEEA. J gave up 14 bases and V 5 bases, and 19 bases lay outside the gene matches. The CDR3 spans 15 residues. CDR3 loop: CASSTHPPTGETQTF. The CDR3 DNA sequence: TGTGCCAGCAGCACACACCCCCCGACAGGGGAAACCCAGACCTTC.

This clone was seen just once. The junction departs from the called germline gene at one end, perhaps through a read error. For the CDR3, the DNA is TGTGCTAGCAGTTTTCGGACTAGCGGAGAGACCCAGTACTTC. This gives the protein CASSFRTSGETQYF. The chain uses TRBV7-7 and TRBJ2-5, with 10 bases aligning to TRBD2. This CDR3 contains 14 residues. CDR1 is SSHAT, CDR2 FNYEAQ, per germline (reference sequence).

J is TRBJ2-7 and V is TRBV19; TRBD1 agrees at 7 bases. The length of the CDR3 is 15 residues. V shed 4 bases and J 3 bases; nucleotides not matched to a gene: 9. In germline, CDR1 is LNHDA, CDR2 SQIVND (reference sequence). CDR3 nucleotides: TGTGCCAGTAGTACCTGGGACAGCCGGAGCTACGAGCAGTACTTC. Protein: CASSTWDSRSYEQYF.

This clone has just one count. V and J are TRBV2 and TRBJ1-2; unclear D gene. CDR3 length equals 13 residues. Germline lookup yields CDR1 SNHLY and CDR2 FYNNEI. V was cut by 6 bases and J by 2 bases, with 10 bases left in between. The CDR3: CASSPGPNYGYTF. Written as DNA, the CDR3 is TGTGCCAGCAGCCCGGGCCCAAACTATGGCTACACCTTC.

The chain is built from TRBV4-1 and TRBJ2-1; D gene unclear. Germline values: CDR1 MGHRA, CDR2 YSYEKL. V lost 0 bases and J 0 bases, leaving 9 bases between the germline ends. The length of the CDR3 is 16 residues. The CDR3 coding sequence is TGCGCCAGCAGCCAAGATCACGGTGACTCCTACAATGAGCAGTTCTTC. Protein sequence: CASSQDHGDSYNEQFF.

CDR3 sequence reads: CSVDKGTGFTEAFF. DNA for the CDR3: TGCAGCGTTGATAAGGGGACAGGGTTCACTGAAGCTTTCTTT. This chain connects TRBV29-1 to TRBJ1-1; 9 bases are a match to TRBD1. The germline V gene encodes CDR1 SQVTM and CDR2 ANQGSEA. The length of the CDR3 is 14 residues. After removal of 3 bases from V and 4 bases from J, the junction contained 6 bases not matched to a gene.

The chain combines TRBV6-5 with TRBJ1-2; 12 bases fit TRBD1. The junction had 1 base not matched to a gene; V was cut back by 5 bases and J by 3 bases. The length of the CDR3 is 14 residues. Germline loops: CDR1 MNHEY, CDR2 SVGAGI. CDR3 sequence reads: CASSRDRGHYGYTF. The DNA for the CDR3 is TGTGCCAGCAGTCGGGACAGGGGGCACTATGGCTACACCTTC.

V usage is TRBV9 and J usage is TRBJ1-1, with 9 nucleotides matching TRBD1. The germline CDR1 and CDR2 sequences are SGDLS and YYNGEE. J was trimmed by 6 bases and V by 7 bases; bases with no gene match: 1. This CDR3 has 11 amino acids. The CDR3 here is CASGQGPEAFF. CDR3 DNA: TGTGCCAGCGGACAGGGGCCTGAAGCTTTCTTT.

The chain has TRBV6-5 and TRBJ1-1, with TRBD1 matching over 8 bases. This CDR3 has 14 amino acids. Trimming took 7 bases from V and 10 from J; bases not matched to a gene: 14. Germline values: CDR1 MNHEY, CDR2 SVGAGI. CDR3 region: CASNPGQGGGVAFF. In DNA form, the CDR3 reads TGTGCCAGCAACCCAGGACAGGGAGGCGGGGTAGCTTTCTTT.

The rearrangement links TRBV2 to TRBJ1-5; the D gene is possibly TRBD1 (5 bases). V dropped 7 bases and J dropped 4 bases, with 14 bases sitting between them. Per germline, CDR1 SNHLY and CDR2 FYNNEI. The CDR3 contains 14 residues. The CDR3 is CASTESRVNQPQHF. Here the CDR3 DNA reads TGTGCCAGCACGGAATCCAGGGTTAATCAGCCCCAGCATTTT.

CDR3 amino acids: CASSGLAGAAAEEQFF. In DNA, the CDR3 is TGTGCCAGCAGTGGACTGGCGGGGGCGGCGGCCGAGGAGCAGTTCTTC. This sequence joins TRBV6-1 and TRBJ2-1; tentatively, D is TRBD2 (7 bases). There are 16 residues in the CDR3. CDR1 and CDR2 from the germline V gene are MNHNS and SASEGT. Trimming shortened V by 4 bases and J by 10 bases, and 23 bases separated the two germline ends.

This sequence joins TRBV3-1 (or the pseudogene TRBV3-2) and TRBJ2-1, with TRBD2 matching 8 bases. This CDR3 contains 13 residues. J was trimmed by 12 bases and V by 0 bases; bases with no gene match: 4. The V gene's germline CDR1 is LGHDT and CDR2 YNNKEL (reference sequence). The CDR3 sequence is CASSQDWAGGQFF. CDR3 in DNA: TGTGCCAGCAGCCAAGATTGGGCGGGGGGGCAGTTCTTC.

The chain carries TRBV18 and TRBJ2-1; the D gene is possibly TRBD2 (5 bases). Germline V gene lookup returns CDR1 KGHSH and CDR2 LQKENI. Between the trimmed V and J ends, which lost 3 bases and 8 bases, there was a span of 20 bases. The CDR3 has 16 residues. Written as DNA, the CDR3 is TGTGCCAGCTCACCTCCCGGGCCAAACCACGGGGATGAGCAGTTCTTC. Translated, it gives CASSPPGPNHGDEQFF.

This chain connects TRBV5-6 to TRBJ1-1, with 8 bases aligning to TRBD1. The CDR3 spans 15 residues. V shed 0 bases and J 5 bases; nucleotides not matched to a gene: 6. Germline CDR1 is SGHDT and CDR2 is YYEEEE. CDR3 sequence (DNA): TGTGCCAGCAGCTTGGCCGGCAGGGGGCGTACTGAAGCTTTCTTT. Its protein product is CASSLAGRGRTEAFF.

The chain employs TRBV27 and TRBJ2-4; perhaps TRBD2 as D (6 bases). The ends were cut back, 2 bases at V and 7 bases at J, with 9 bases in the middle. The germline CDR1 and CDR2 sequences are MNHEY and SMNVEV (reference sequence). The CDR3 has 13 amino acids. As DNA, the CDR3 is TGTGCCAGCAGTTTAAACCGGGGGAACATTCAGTACTTC. Protein product: CASSLNRGNIQYF.

This chain joins TRBV7-9 and TRBJ1-4, with 9 nucleotides matching TRBD1. V shed 0 bases and J 8 bases; nucleotides not matched to a gene: 10. Germline V lookup: CDR1 SEHNR, CDR2 FQNEAQ (reference sequence). The CDR3 runs to 17 residues. The DNA of the CDR3 is TGTGCCAGCAGCTTAGCGGCGTTGGGACAGGGTTACGAAAAACTGTTTTTT. Protein product: CASSLAALGQGYEKLFF.

V gene TRBV7-8 combines with J gene TRBJ2-7; a possible D gene is TRBD1 (6 bases). V gave up 2 bases and J gave up 3 bases, with 11 bases separating them. Germline V gene lookup returns CDR1 SGHVS and CDR2 FQNEAQ. The CDR3 has 14 amino acids. Here the CDR3 DNA reads TGTGCCAGCAGCTTAAGACAGGTCCTCTACGAGCAGTACTTC. Protein: CASSLRQVLYEQYF.

The rearrangement links TRBV10-3 to TRBJ2-7; D tentatively reads TRBD1 or TRBD2 (5 bases each). V shed 7 bases and J shed 3 bases, with 16 bases lying between them. The CDR3 is made up of 14 amino acids. The V gene's germline CDR1 is ENHRY and CDR2 SYGVKD. CDR3 sequence reads: CAITSQGSGYEQYF. The DNA for the CDR3 is TGTGCCATCACTAGCCAGGGTTCGGGCTACGAGCAGTACTTC.

This clone was seen more than once but under ten times. This chain links TRBV2 with TRBJ2-7; 13 bases fit TRBD2. The ends lost 2 bases at V and 4 bases at J; junction bases unmatched: 8. This CDR3 spans 17 amino acids. The germline V gene has CDR1 SNHLY and CDR2 FYNNEI. The CDR3 here is CASSERRLAGGGYEQYF. The CDR3 DNA reads as TGTGCCAGCAGTGAAAGAAGACTAGCGGGGGGCGGATACGAGCAGTACTTC. The full variable domain, completed using reference TRBV2 and TRBJ2-7, is EPEVTQTPSHQVTQMGQEVILRCVPISNHLYFYWYRQILGQKVEFLVSFYNNEISEKSEIFDDQFSVERPDGSNFTLKIRSTKLEDSAMYFCASSERRLAGGGYEQYFGPGTRLTVT.

This rearrangement joins TRBV11-1 to TRBJ1-2, with D unclear. The CDR3 has 13 amino acids. Per the germline V gene, CDR1 is SGHAT and CDR2 is FQDESV (reference sequence). V gave up 4 bases and J gave up 8 bases, with 14 bases separating them. The DNA of the CDR3 is TGTGCCAGCAGCTCCACCCGAGCGGGGGGCTACACCTTC. Its protein is CASSSTRAGGYTF.

The chain is built from TRBV19 and TRBJ1-5, with D possibly TRBD1 on 5 matching bases. V lost 4 bases and J 4 bases, leaving 8 bases between the germline ends. Germline CDR1 LNHDA, CDR2 SQIVND (reference sequence). The CDR3 sequence is 13 residues long. The CDR3 region is CASSKTDNQPQHF. As DNA, the CDR3 is TGTGCCAGTAGTAAGACAGATAATCAGCCCCAGCATTTT.

The chain uses TRBV5-6 and TRBJ1-4; possible D gene TRBD1, 6 bases. Germline values: CDR1 SGHDT, CDR2 YYEEEE. V gave up 1 base and J gave up 5 bases, with 12 bases separating them. The CDR3 contains 15 residues. The CDR3 region is CASSLRLQGNEKLFF. In DNA form, the CDR3 reads TGTGCCAGCAGCTTGAGATTACAGGGAAATGAAAAACTGTTTTTT.

V and J are TRBV7-2 and TRBJ2-7, with 7 nucleotides matching TRBD2. Trimming removed 5 bases from V and 2 bases from J; junction bases left unmatched: 6. In germline, CDR1 is SGHTA, CDR2 FQGNSA. This CDR3 has 14 amino acids. The CDR3 reads CASSPVRGTYEQYF. The CDR3 DNA sequence: TGTGCCAGCAGCCCGGTGCGGGGGACCTACGAGCAGTACTTC. The variable domain in full, completed from reference TRBV7-2 and TRBJ2-7, reads GAGVSQSPSNKVTEKGKDVELRCDPISGHTALYWYRQSLGQGLEFLIYFQGNSAPDKSGLPSDRFSAERTGGSVSTLTIQRTQQEDSAVYLCASSPVRGTYEQYFGPGTRLTVT.

This sequence joins TRBV4-3 and TRBJ2-7; 11 bases fit TRBD2. Germline values: CDR1 LGHNA, CDR2 YSLEER. The CDR3 spans 16 residues. V lost 0 bases, J lost 6 bases, and 7 bases stayed unmatched. The CDR3 loop reads CASSQDYGTSGSEQYF. CDR3 nucleotide sequence: TGCGCCAGCAGCCAAGACTACGGGACTAGCGGCTCCGAGCAGTACTTC.

This clone was found once. The rearrangement uses TRBV18 and TRBJ2-7, with D perhaps TRBD2 (6 bases). V dropped 3 bases and J dropped 0 bases, with 15 bases sitting between them. Germline lookup yields CDR1 KGHSH and CDR2 LQKENI. This CDR3 contains 16 residues. CDR3 region: CASSPSDRGLSYEQYF. The CDR3 nucleotides are TGTGCCAGCTCACCTTCGGACCGGGGACTCTCCTACGAGCAGTACTTC.

The chain couples TRBV7-2 to TRBJ2-7; a possible D gene is TRBD2 (6 bases). The V end lost 4 bases, the J end lost 6 bases, and 13 bases lay between the germline ends. The CDR3 has 13 amino acids. In germline, CDR1 is SGHTA, CDR2 FQGNSA. The CDR3, as DNA: TGTGCCAGCAGCTGGGACGGGGGTTTCGAGCAGTACTTC. Its protein is CASSWDGGFEQYF.

This CDR3 is CASSVRGANTGELFF. DNA of the CDR3: TGTGCCAGCAGCGTCCGGGGGGCGAACACCGGGGAGCTGTTTTTT. The rearrangement uses TRBV9 and TRBJ2-2; TRBD2 matches 7 bases. J was trimmed by 0 bases and V by 2 bases; bases with no gene match: 1. The length of the CDR3 is 15 residues. Germline V lookup: CDR1 SGDLS, CDR2 YYNGEE.

The J gene is TRBJ1-3, the V gene TRBV19; 8 bases are a match to TRBD1. Germline CDR1 is LNHDA and CDR2 is SQIVND (reference sequence). This CDR3 comprises 13 residues. The V and J ends lost 6 bases and 4 bases, in that order; junction bases with no gene match: 2. The CDR3 DNA reads TGTGCCAGTAGCGGGACAGGCGGAAACACCATATATTTT. Translation: CASSGTGGNTIYF.

This clone was counted a few times. V gene TRBV5-4 combines with J gene TRBJ2-1, with 12 bases lining up with TRBD2. V was pared by 3 bases and J by 4 bases, with 2 bases of the junction left unmatched. From germline, CDR1 is SGHNT and CDR2 YYREEE (reference sequence). The CDR3 covers 15 residues. As DNA, the CDR3 is TGTGCCAGCAGCTCCGGGACTAGCGGGTACAATGAGCAGTTCTTC. Translated, it gives CASSSGTSGYNEQFF. The whole variable domain, filled in from reference TRBV5-4 and TRBJ2-1, reads ETGVTQSPTHLIKTRGQQVTLRCSSQSGHNTVSWYQQALGQGPQFIFQYYREEENGRGNFPPRFSGLQFPNYSSELNVNALELDDSALYLCASSSGTSGYNEQFFGPGTRLTVL.